This T cell receptor (beta chain) was sequenced for a study of response to subunit inactivated influenza vaccine. Study observations and caveats: Few new T cells, the authors suggested, are recruited by each seasonal influenza vaccination.

Turning to this clonotype: Its antigen is not known.

This CDR3 has 14 residues. With 5 bases removed from V and 6 bases from J, the gap between germline ends came to 16 bases. From the RT-PCR reads, TCRdb called clonotypes with MiXCR, one entry per CDR3 protein. The repertoire has roughly 650,000 distinct CDR3 sequences, more than 15% of them found once; the top ten carry 9.5% to 13%. Sequences were derived from PBMCs from blood, sampled less than 13 days after vaccination. The source of this sequence is a man between 50 and 59 years old who received an inactivated influenza vaccine. The genes are TRBV12-3 or TRBV12-4 and TRBJ1-2; D call uncertain. CDR3 in DNA: TGTGCCAGCAGTGTGGACCGTCAAGCTAATGGCTACACCTTC. Its translation is CASSVDRQANGYTF.